A single TCR beta chain is shown here with its context. The data were obtained in a study of blood T cell repertoires in COVID-19. Study information: Samples of COVID-19 (acute and convalescent) were obtained from the United States, Italy and Spain. From T cells, B-cell-depleted T cells, or PBMCs came the material, which was cDNA or gDNA.

Clones were read by immunoSEQ multiplex PCR, and TCRdb kept only the in-frame ones, dropping some. Of almost 350,000 clones in the sample, approximately 89% were seen once. The receptor's source is a woman aged 60-75 years with COVID-19, enrolled during active disease. Sequenced input: peripheral blood.

DNA of the CDR3: TGTGCCAGCAGCGCCCGTATAGGGCGGGGCGCATCCGAGCAGTACTTC. Translated, it gives CASSARIGRGASEQYF. The chain links TRBV7-2 to TRBJ2-7; the D gene is possibly TRBD2 (6 bases). The CDR3 loop spans 16 amino acids. From germline, CDR1 is SGHTA and CDR2 FQGNSA. V lost 5 bases to trimming and J lost 6 bases, with 23 bases between them. Together with reference TRBV7-2 and TRBJ2-7, the CDR3 gives the full variable domain: GAGVSQSPSNKVTEKGKDVELRCDPISGHTALYWYRQSLGQGLEFLIYFQGNSAPDKSGLPSDRFSAERTGGSVSTLTIQRTQQEDSAVYLCASSARIGRGASEQYFGPGTRLTVT.